This TCR beta chain was retrieved from a study of shared clonotypes between healthy human individuals (dated by TCRdb to 2020 to 2021). General notes on the study: The cohort included a few men and a couple of women between 18 and 49 years of age. For each donor, three plates each were used for CD4 naive and CD4 memory, two plates were used for CD8 naive, and one plate was used for CD8 memory. Blood TCR repertoires of 5 or 6 healthy adults were deeply sequenced to estimate repertoire size and the extent of clonotype sharing between individuals. Different laboratories and diverse techniques were used to prepare libraries and sequence TCR repertoires, to increase sequencing depth and limit assay-specific biases. Per donor, leukapheresis produced somewhere between about 0.94 and 10 billion PBMCs. Overall results and qualifications from the work: Compared with non-shared clonotypes, the clonotypes found in all four sorted-subset donors had higher generation probabilities. Even with the large sequencing depth, rarefaction of the sorted-subset datasets indicated that sequencing was incomplete. Sharing across several donors was observed for about 5% of naive CD4, less than 4% of naive CD8, 2% to 2.5% of memory CD4, and approximately 0.41% of memory CD8 clonotypes. Naive subsets generally had larger estimated clonotype richness than memory subsets. Sampling was restricted to blood, and TCR repertoires in tissues likely differ from the TCR repertoires found in blood. Pairwise subsampling led to the expectation that sequencing depth would affect the degree of clonotype sharing among donors. Because the study included a small number of donors, the genetic and exposure-history diversity represented was limited.

Using the deep immunoSEQ assay, multiplex PCR amplified TCR CDR3 regions from genomic DNA. Genomic DNA extracted from each cell subset was distributed evenly over all wells of several immunoSEQ 96-well plates, and each plate served as one replicate. Each replicate PCR for sorted subsets received roughly 200 ng genomic DNA, equal to about 30,000 T cell genomes. The purified libraries were quantified using a Qubit 3.0 fluorometer, sized with a Bioanalyzer 2100, and then quantified again using the KAPA Library Quantification kit. Each immunoSEQ 96-well plate was sequenced on its own single-read 150-cycle Illumina NextSeq 550 flow cell. The source study handled its data this way. Because only junctional sequences without quality scores were contained in the immunoSEQ output, filtering matching that applied to full-length reads could not be performed. Sequences were annotated with PyIR, a Python wrapper for IgBLAST v1.9, and V/J genes and CDR3 were assigned using IMGT germline references. Reads with weak V/J assignments (E-value above 1e-6), missing CDR3, stop codons, out-of-frame junctions, or ambiguous translated residues were removed. V3J clonotypes were defined as sequences sharing the same inferred V gene, J gene, and CDR3 amino acid sequence. Percentage overlap between repertoires was computed as shared unique clonotypes divided by the size of the smaller repertoire. Repertoire richness was assessed with RTK rarefaction, the Chao1 estimator, and Recon v2.1 estimates of unobserved clonotypes. Generation probabilities were computed with OLGA for all TCRbeta clonotypes obtained by the gDNA method from several donors. As stored in TCRdb, this immuneACCESS dataset retains in-frame rearrangements with V and J assigned. A fraction of the clones does not appear; measured against another copy, unresolved V genes explain less than half of the discrepancy, and the remainder lacks a known reason. The D gene and trimming were derived from the DNA, and the V and J assignments and clone size from that table. This sample comprises roughly 770,000 clones, 95% to 97% of them detected only once. The ten biggest clones cover about 0.25% of the sample.

Comment on this clone: The target of this receptor is not known. It has no much larger one-base neighbor in the sample; base qualities were not kept.

From the cysteine up to the phenylalanine, the CDR3 has a length of 13 residues. The entry retains the CDR3 DNA only, 39 bases that are in frame from base 1. Via the germline V gene, CDR1 is MDHEN and CDR2 SYDVKM. V sheds 6 bases and J sheds 8 bases, leaving 13 bases between their ends. CD8 naive samples consisted of CD45RO-negative cells that were positively selected for CCR7, yielding a CD45RA+CCR7+ population without TemRA cells. The donors were healthy, HIV-negative adults who had no recently reported acute infections or vaccinations. Every donor was a Caucasian adult residing in Nashville, Tennessee, USA. Blood was obtained by leukapheresis, after which PBMCs were separated by Ficoll-Histopaque density gradient centrifugation and cryopreserved in liquid nitrogen vapor phase. Analytical flow cytometry was used to check the purity and quantity of every magnetically sorted T cell population. Genomic DNA was isolated from every sorted fraction and measured by UV absorbance on a Nanodrop 2000c.

The sequenced sample consisted of naive CD8+ T cells sorted from blood. Taken with the paper, the label for cell subset or site translates to: CD45RA+CCR7+. The receptor comes from a man aged 25-45 years in good health. Recombination connected TRBV28 to TRBJ1-4; TRBD1 could be the D gene, as 5 bases match. The CDR3 here reads CASRTAGEEKLFF. The base sequence is TGTGCCAGCAGGACAGCGGGGGAAGAAAAACTGTTTTTT. Supplemented by the reference TRBV28 and TRBJ1-4 proteins around the CDR3, the complete variable domain is DVKVTQSSRYLVKRTGEKVFLECVQDMDHENMFWYRQDPGLGLRLIYFSYDVKMKEKGDIPEGYSVSREKKERFSLILESASTNQTSMYLCASRTAGEEKLFFGSGTQLSVL.